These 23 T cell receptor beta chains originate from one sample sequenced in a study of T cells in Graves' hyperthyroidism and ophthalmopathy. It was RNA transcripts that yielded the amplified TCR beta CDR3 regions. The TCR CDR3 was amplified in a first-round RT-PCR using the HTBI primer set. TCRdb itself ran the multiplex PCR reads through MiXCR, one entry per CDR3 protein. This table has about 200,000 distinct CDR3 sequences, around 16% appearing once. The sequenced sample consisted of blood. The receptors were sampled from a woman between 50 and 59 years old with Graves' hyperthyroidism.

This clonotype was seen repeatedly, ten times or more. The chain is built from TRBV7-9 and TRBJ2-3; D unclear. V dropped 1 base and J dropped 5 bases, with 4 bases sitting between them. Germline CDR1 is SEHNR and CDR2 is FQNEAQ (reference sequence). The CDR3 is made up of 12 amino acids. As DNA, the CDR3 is TGTGCCAGCAGCTTAGTGGAAGATACGCAGTATTTT. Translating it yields CASSLVEDTQYF.

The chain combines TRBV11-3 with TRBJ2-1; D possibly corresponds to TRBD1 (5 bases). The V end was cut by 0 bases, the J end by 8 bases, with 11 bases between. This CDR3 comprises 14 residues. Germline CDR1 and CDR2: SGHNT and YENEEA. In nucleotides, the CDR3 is TGTGCCAGCAGCTTAGAAGCAGGGCCACATGAGCAGTTCTTC. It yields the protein CASSLEAGPHEQFF.

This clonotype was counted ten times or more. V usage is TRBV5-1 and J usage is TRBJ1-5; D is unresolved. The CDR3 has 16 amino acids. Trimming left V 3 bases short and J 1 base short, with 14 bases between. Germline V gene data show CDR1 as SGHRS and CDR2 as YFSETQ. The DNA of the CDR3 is TGCGCCAGCAGCTCCTACCGACAATCCAGCAATCAGCCCCAGCATTTT. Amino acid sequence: CASSSYRQSSNQPQHF.

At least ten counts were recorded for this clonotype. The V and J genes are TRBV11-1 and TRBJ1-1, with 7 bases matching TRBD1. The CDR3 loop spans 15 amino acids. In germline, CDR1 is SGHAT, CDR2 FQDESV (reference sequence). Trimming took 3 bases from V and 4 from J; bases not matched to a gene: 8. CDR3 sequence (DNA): TGTGCCAGCAGCTTGGCGGGACAGAGGCGCACTGAAGCTTTCTTT. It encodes CASSLAGQRRTEAFF.

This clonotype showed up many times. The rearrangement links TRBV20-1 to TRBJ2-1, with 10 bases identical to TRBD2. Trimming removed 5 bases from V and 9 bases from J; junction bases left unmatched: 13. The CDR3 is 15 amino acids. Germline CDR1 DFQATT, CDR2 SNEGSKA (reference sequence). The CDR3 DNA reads TGCAGTGCTGTCAGCGGGAGGGCCCTGGTAGGTGAGCAGTTCTTC. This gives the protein CSAVSGRALVGEQFF.

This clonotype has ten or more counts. CDR3 region: CASGAPMNTEAFF. For the CDR3, the DNA is TGTGCTAGTGGTGCCCCGATGAACACTGAAGCTTTCTTT. The V gene is TRBV12-5, the J gene TRBJ1-1, with no clear D. Germline CDR1 and CDR2: LGHNT and FRNRAP. Trimming took off 5 bases at V and 0 bases at J, with 7 bases between the two ends. This CDR3 is built from 13 residues.

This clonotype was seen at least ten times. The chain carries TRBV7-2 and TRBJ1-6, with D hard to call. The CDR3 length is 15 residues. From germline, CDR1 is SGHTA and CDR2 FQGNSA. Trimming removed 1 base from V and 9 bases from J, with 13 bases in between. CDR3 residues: CASSLGRLEGSPLHF. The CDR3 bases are TGTGCCAGCAGCTTAGGCCGCCTAGAAGGTTCACCCCTCCACTTT. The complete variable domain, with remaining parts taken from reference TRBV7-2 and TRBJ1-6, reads GAGVSQSPSNKVTEKGKDVELRCDPISGHTALYWYRQSLGQGLEFLIYFQGNSAPDKSGLPSDRFSAERTGGSVSTLTIQRTQQEDSAVYLCASSLGRLEGSPLHFGNGTRLTVT.

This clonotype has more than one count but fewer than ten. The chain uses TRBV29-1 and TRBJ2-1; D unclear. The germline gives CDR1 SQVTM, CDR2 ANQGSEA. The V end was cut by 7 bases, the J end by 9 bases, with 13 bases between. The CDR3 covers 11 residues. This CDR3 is CSGFSLSEQFF. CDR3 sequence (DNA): TGCAGCGGGTTCAGTTTGTCTGAGCAGTTCTTC.

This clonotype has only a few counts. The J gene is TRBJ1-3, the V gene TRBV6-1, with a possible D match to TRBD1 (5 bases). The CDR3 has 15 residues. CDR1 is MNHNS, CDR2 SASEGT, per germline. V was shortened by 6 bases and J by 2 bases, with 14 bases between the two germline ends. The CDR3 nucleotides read TGTGCCAGCAGCCCCCGGGGGGGAGCTGGAAACACCATATATTTT. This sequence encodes CASSPRGGAGNTIYF.

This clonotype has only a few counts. The DNA of the CDR3 is TGTGCCAGCAGTGGGACAGAGGCTGATGAAAAACTGTTTTTT. Translation gives CASSGTEADEKLFF. This chain links TRBV6-1 with TRBJ1-4; maybe TRBD1 (6 bases). Germline-derived CDR1 and CDR2 are MNHNS and SASEGT. CDR3 length: 14 amino acids. V lost 4 bases, J lost 6 bases, and 12 bases lay in between.

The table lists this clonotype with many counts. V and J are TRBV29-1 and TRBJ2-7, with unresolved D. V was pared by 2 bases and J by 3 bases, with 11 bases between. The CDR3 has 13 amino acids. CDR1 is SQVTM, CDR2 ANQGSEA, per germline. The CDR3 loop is CSVESQKGYEQYF. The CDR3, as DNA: TGCAGCGTTGAATCACAGAAAGGCTACGAGCAGTACTTC.

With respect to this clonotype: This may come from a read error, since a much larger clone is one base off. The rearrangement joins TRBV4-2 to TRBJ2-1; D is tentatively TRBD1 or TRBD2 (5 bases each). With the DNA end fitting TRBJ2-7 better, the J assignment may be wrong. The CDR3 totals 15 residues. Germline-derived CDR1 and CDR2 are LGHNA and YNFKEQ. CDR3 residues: CASSQDREYWNEQYF. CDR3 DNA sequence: TGTGCCAGCAGCCAAGACAGGGAGTACTGGAATGAGCAGTACTTC.

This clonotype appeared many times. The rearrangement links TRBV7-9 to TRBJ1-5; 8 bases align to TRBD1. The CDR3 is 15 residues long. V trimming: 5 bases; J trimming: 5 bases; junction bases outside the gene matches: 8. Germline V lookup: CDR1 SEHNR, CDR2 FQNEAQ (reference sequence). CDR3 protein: CASSLGTGSYQPQHF. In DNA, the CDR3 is TGTGCCAGCAGCCTGGGGACAGGATCCTATCAGCCCCAGCATTTT. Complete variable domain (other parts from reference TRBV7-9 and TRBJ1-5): DTGVSQNPRHKITKRGQNVTFRCDPISEHNRLYWYRQTLGQGPEFLTYFQNEAQLEKSRLLSDRFSAERPKGSFSTLEIQRTEQGDSAMYLCASSLGTGSYQPQHFGDGTRLSIL.

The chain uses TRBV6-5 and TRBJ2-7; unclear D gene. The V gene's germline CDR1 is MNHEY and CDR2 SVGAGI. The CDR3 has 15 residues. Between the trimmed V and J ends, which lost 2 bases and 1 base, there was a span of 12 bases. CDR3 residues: CASSYEPTRSYEQYF. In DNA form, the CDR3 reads TGTGCCAGCAGTTACGAGCCGACACGTTCCTACGAGCAGTACTTC.

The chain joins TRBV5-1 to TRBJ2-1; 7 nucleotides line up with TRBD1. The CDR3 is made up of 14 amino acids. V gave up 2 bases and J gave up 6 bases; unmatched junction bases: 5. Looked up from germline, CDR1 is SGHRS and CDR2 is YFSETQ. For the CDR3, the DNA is TGCGCCAGCAGCTTAGGGGGCGCGGTCAATGAGCAGTTCTTC. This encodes CASSLGGAVNEQFF.

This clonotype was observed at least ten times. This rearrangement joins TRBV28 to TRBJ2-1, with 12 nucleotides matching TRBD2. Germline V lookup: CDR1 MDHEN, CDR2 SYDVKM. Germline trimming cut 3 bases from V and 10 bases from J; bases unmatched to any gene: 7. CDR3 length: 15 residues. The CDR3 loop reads CASSFSSGRAREQFF. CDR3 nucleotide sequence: TGTGCCAGCAGTTTCTCTAGCGGGAGGGCGAGGGAGCAGTTCTTC.

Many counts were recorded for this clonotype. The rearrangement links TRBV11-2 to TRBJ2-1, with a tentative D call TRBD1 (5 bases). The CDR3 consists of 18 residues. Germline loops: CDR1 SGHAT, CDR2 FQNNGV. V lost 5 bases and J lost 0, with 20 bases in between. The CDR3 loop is CASSRNMQGSSSYNEQFF. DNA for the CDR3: TGTGCCAGCAGCCGAAATATGCAGGGATCCAGCTCCTACAATGAGCAGTTCTTC.

CDR3 nucleotide sequence: TGCAGTGCTAGGAGGGGCCAAGCGGGAGGAAACACCATATATTTT. It translates to CSARRGQAGGNTIYF. The V gene is TRBV20-1, the J gene TRBJ1-3, with a weak D call TRBD1 (5 bases). With 3 bases removed from V and 4 bases from J, the gap between germline ends came to 16 bases. Germline V gene sequence: CDR1 DFQATT, CDR2 SNEGSKA (reference sequence). The length of the CDR3 is 15 residues.

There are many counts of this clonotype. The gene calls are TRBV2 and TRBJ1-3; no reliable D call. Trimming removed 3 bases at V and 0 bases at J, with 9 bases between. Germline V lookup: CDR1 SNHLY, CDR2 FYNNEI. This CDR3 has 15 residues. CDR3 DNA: TGTGCCAGCAGTGAGAACAGCATCTCTGGAAACACCATATATTTT. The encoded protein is CASSENSISGNTIYF.

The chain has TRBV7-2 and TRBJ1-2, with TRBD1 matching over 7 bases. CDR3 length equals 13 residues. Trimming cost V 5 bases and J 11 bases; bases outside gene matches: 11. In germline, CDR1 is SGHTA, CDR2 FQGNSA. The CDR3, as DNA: TGTGCCAGCAGCGGGAGAAACAGGGGATCTTACACCTTC. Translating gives CASSGRNRGSYTF.

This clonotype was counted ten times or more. DNA for the CDR3: TGTGCCAGCAGTTCGGGACAGGGAGTGGAAGATACGCAGTATTTT. Residues: CASSSGQGVEDTQYF. The chain employs TRBV12-3 or TRBV12-4 and TRBJ2-3, with 9 nucleotides matching TRBD1. The CDR3 contains 15 residues. After removal of 4 bases from V and 5 bases from J, the junction contained 7 bases not matched to a gene.

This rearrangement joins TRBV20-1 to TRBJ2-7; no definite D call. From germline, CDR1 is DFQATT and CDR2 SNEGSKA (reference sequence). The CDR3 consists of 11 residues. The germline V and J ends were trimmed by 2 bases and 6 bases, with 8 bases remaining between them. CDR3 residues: CSARSPGEQYF. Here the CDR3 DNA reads TGCAGTGCTAGATCCCCTGGCGAGCAGTACTTC.

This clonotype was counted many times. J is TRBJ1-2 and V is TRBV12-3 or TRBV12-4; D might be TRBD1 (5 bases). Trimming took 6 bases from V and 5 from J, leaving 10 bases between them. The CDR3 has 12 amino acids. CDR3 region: CASSVAGYGYTF. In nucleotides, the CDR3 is TGTGCCAGCAGCGTTGCAGGGTATGGCTACACCTTC.